Only one count was recorded for the clone carrying this T cell receptor (beta chain). A much bigger clone sits one base away, suggesting this may be a read error. This sample is part of a study of kidney transplant recipient with SARS-CoV-2 infection. TCRdb processed the reads anew with MiXCR; each CDR3 protein has one entry. This table has approximately 250,000 distinct CDR3 sequences, 25% to 30% appearing once. CDR3 length equals 15 residues. From germline, CDR1 is PRHDT and CDR2 FYEKMQ (reference sequence). The ends lost 5 bases at V and 10 bases at J; junction bases unmatched: 13. This sequence was found in a young adult male patient who had COVID-19 and was a kidney transplant recipient. The graft donor may have contributed some T cells. Sequenced material: a blood sample, taken at baseline and between days 110 and 120 from a kidney transplant recipient. The chain uses TRBV13 and TRBJ2-1, with 8 nucleotides matching TRBD2. CDR3 amino acids: CASSDGAGVGVEQFF. CDR3 DNA sequence: TGTGCCAGCAGCGACGGAGCGGGAGTGGGGGTAGAGCAGTTCTTC.